The 15 T cell receptor beta chains below come from one sample, sequenced in a study of CD8 T cells in Susac syndrome. Random hexamers primed reverse transcription of about 0.5 to 1 ug RNA. TCRdb recomputed calls from the immunoSEQ multiplex PCR reads with MiXCR, one row per CDR3 protein. The repertoire holds 100,000 to 150,000 distinct CDR3 sequences, with just under 95% as singletons. The sequenced sample consisted of CD8+ T cells from PBMCs. These receptors were obtained from a human donor with Susac syndrome.

V is TRBV6-5 and J is TRBJ1-5, with D perhaps TRBD1 (6 bases). Germline loops: CDR1 MNHEY, CDR2 SVGAGI. V lost 8 bases, J lost 9 bases, and 26 bases lay in between. The CDR3 is made up of 16 amino acids. In DNA form, the CDR3 reads TGTGCCAGCGTTCCCAGGGCAGGGGACTGGTTAATGCCCCAGCATTTT. Amino acids: CASVPRAGDWLMPQHF.

This clonotype appeared a few times. One junction end disagrees with the germline gene, perhaps due to a read error. This chain uses TRBV9 with TRBJ1-4; TRBD1 is a possible D gene (6 bases). This CDR3 is built from 15 residues. Germline CDR1 SGDLS, CDR2 YYNGEE. This CDR3 is CASSVEGGYNEKLFF. As DNA, the CDR3 is TGTGCCAGCAGCGTAGAGGGGGGCTATAATGAGAAACTGTTTTTT.

The chain employs TRBV20-1 and TRBJ1-1; no definite D call. The germline V gene encodes CDR1 DFQATT and CDR2 SNEGSKA (reference sequence). V was trimmed by 0 bases and J by 1 base, leaving 6 bases between them. The CDR3 length is 13 residues. The CDR3 region has the DNA TGCAGTGCTAGAGACAGGAGGAACACTGAAGCTTTCTTT. Its protein is CSARDRRNTEAFF.

The chain joins TRBV7-9 to TRBJ2-7; 10 nucleotides agree with TRBD2. The germline V gene has CDR1 SEHNR and CDR2 FQNEAQ (reference sequence). Germline trimming cut 5 bases from V and 4 bases from J; bases unmatched to any gene: 8. The CDR3 has 15 amino acids. The CDR3 DNA reads TGTGCCAGCAGCGCCGGACTAGCGGCAAATTACGAGCAGTACTTC. As protein: CASSAGLAANYEQYF.

This chain uses TRBV6-2 or TRBV6-3 with TRBJ1-2, with 7 bases aligning to TRBD1. CDR3 length: 13 amino acids. Trimming at V came to 5 bases and at J to 3 bases, leaving 3 bases not matched to a gene. Germline assignment: CDR1 MNHEY and CDR2 SVGEGT. The DNA of the CDR3 is TGTGCCAGCAGTGACAGGGAATACTATGGCTACACCTTC. Protein sequence: CASSDREYYGYTF.

This rearrangement joins TRBV2 to TRBJ2-3; tentatively, D is TRBD1 or TRBD2 (5 bases each). CDR3 length: 15 amino acids. V dropped 0 bases and J dropped 1 base, with 8 bases sitting between them. CDR1 is SNHLY, CDR2 FYNNEI, per germline. The CDR3, as DNA: TGTGCCAGCAGTGAAGCTGGGGGAGGCACAGATACGCAGTATTTT. Encoded protein: CASSEAGGGTDTQYF.

CDR3 sequence reads: CASSFRGGQYEQYF. CDR3 bases: TGTGCCAGCAGTTTTCGCGGGGGACAGTACGAGCAGTACTTC. This rearrangement joins TRBV12-3 or TRBV12-4 to TRBJ2-7; possibly TRBD1 or TRBD2 for D (7 bases each). This CDR3 contains 14 residues. V lost 3 bases and J 4 bases, leaving 13 bases between the germline ends.

The chain combines TRBV12-3 or TRBV12-4 with TRBJ2-2; perhaps TRBD2 as D (6 bases). Trimming removed 3 bases at V and 4 bases at J, with 12 bases between. The CDR3 is 15 amino acids. CDR3 DNA: TGTGCCAGCAGTTTCGCGGGATCGGGCACCGGGGAGCTGTTTTTT. This translates into CASSFAGSGTGELFF.

This clonotype appeared once. The gene calls are TRBV12-3 or TRBV12-4 and TRBJ2-7; D perhaps matches TRBD1 (5 bases). V dropped 8 bases and J dropped 3 bases, with 11 bases sitting between them. This CDR3 region has 12 residues. In DNA, the CDR3 is TGTGCCAGCGCTTTAACAGGCTACGAGCAGTACTTC. Translating it yields CASALTGYEQYF.

The chain joins TRBV30 to TRBJ2-3, with unresolved D. Germline V gene data show CDR1 as GTSNPN and CDR2 as SVGIG (reference sequence). The CDR3 has 12 residues. Trimming stripped 7 bases from V and 4 bases from J, with 12 bases between. CDR3: CAYSGGPDTQYF. CDR3 nucleotide sequence: TGTGCCTACTCCGGTGGTCCAGATACGCAGTATTTT.

CDR3 sequence: CASSVLAEAIVDTQYF. The CDR3 nucleotides are TGTGCCAGCAGCGTACTGGCAGAAGCCATCGTTGATACGCAGTATTTT. The rearrangement uses TRBV9 and TRBJ2-3; D not resolved. The CDR3 is 16 amino acids. V dropped 1 base and J dropped 6 bases, with 18 bases sitting between them. Germline CDR1 reads SGDLS; CDR2 reads YYNGEE.

The chain has TRBV20-1 and TRBJ2-5; D remains ambiguous. V was cut by 3 bases and J by 3 bases, with 14 bases left in between. The CDR3 has 14 residues. In germline, CDR1 is DFQATT, CDR2 SNEGSKA (reference sequence). CDR3 sequence reads: CSARDLYLKETQYF. CDR3 DNA sequence: TGCAGTGCTAGGGACCTATACTTAAAAGAGACCCAGTACTTC.

CDR3 in amino acids: CASSSTFEQDYEQYF. As DNA, the CDR3 is TGTGCCAGCAGCTCCACCTTCGAACAGGACTACGAGCAGTACTTC. The J gene is TRBJ2-7, the V gene TRBV11-2, with D maybe TRBD1 (5 bases). Germline V gene sequence: CDR1 SGHAT, CDR2 FQNNGV. The length of the CDR3 is 15 residues. With 4 bases removed from V and 3 bases from J, the gap between germline ends came to 16 bases.

The rearrangement uses TRBV9 and TRBJ1-1; D might be TRBD1 (5 bases). V shed 1 base and J shed 1 base, with 17 bases lying between them. CDR1 is SGDLS, CDR2 YYNGEE, per germline. This CDR3 is 17 amino acids long. CDR3 in amino acids: CASSVFPQGAGNTEAFF. DNA of the CDR3: TGTGCCAGCAGCGTATTCCCGCAGGGAGCGGGGAACACTGAAGCTTTCTTT.

The CDR3: CASSQRAGNTIYF. The CDR3 DNA reads TGCGCCAGCAGCCAACGAGCTGGAAACACCATATATTTT. The chain has TRBV4-1 and TRBJ1-3; no reliable D call. The CDR3 is made up of 13 amino acids. V lost 2 bases and J lost 2, with 4 bases in between. Germline-derived CDR1 and CDR2 are MGHRA and YSYEKL.